This entry lists 28 T cell receptor beta chains sequenced from one sample in a study of OX40 agonist ivuxolimab in advanced cancers. Generated by immunoSEQ multiplex PCR, the TCRdb table keeps only in-frame clones and is missing some. The data show over 150,000 clones, under 95% seen once. This material consisted of CD4+ or CD8+ T cells sorted from blood, taken in a trial of the OX40 agonist ivuxolimab. All receptors derive from an adult with an advanced solid tumor such as melanoma, head and neck, liver or kidney cancer.

This chain links TRBV27 with TRBJ2-7; 7 nucleotides match TRBD2. V was clipped by 7 bases and J by 5 bases; unmatched bases: 14. In germline, CDR1 is MNHEY, CDR2 SMNVEV (reference sequence). This CDR3 has 15 residues. The CDR3 coding sequence is TGTGCCAGCACCCAGCTAACGGGGAGGGTCCACGAGCAGTACTTC. Translation: CASTQLTGRVHEQYF.

The gene calls are TRBV6-5 and TRBJ2-5; 15 bases align to TRBD2. CDR1 is MNHEY and CDR2 is SVGAGI in the germline V gene. The CDR3 length is 16 residues. J gave up 5 bases and V 0 bases, and 1 base lay outside the gene matches. CDR3 DNA: TGTGCCAGCAGTTACTCTGGGACTAGCGGGGGGGAGACCCAGTACTTC. Its translation is CASSYSGTSGGETQYF.

This chain uses TRBV9 with TRBJ2-3, with unresolved D. Germline CDR1 SGDLS, CDR2 YYNGEE. The V gene lost 4 bases and the J gene lost 3 bases, with 9 bases spanning the gap. CDR3 length: 13 amino acids. The CDR3 DNA sequence: TGTGCCAGCAGCTCCACCTCGACAGATACGCAGTATTTT. Translation gives CASSSTSTDTQYF.

This clone has only one observation. V and J are TRBV6-5 and TRBJ2-7; 7 bases match TRBD2. This CDR3 has 15 residues. Germline V lookup: CDR1 MNHEY, CDR2 SVGAGI. Trimming removed 6 bases from V and 1 base from J; junction bases left unmatched: 9. Written as DNA, the CDR3 is TGTGCCAGCAGCCTCACGGCGGGAGCTTCCTACGAGCAGTACTTC. Translated: CASSLTAGASYEQYF.

The CDR3 loop is CASTQGASSSIQETQYF. The CDR3 bases are TGTGCCAGCACGCAGGGGGCGTCCTCGTCTATCCAAGAGACCCAGTACTTC. The chain employs TRBV9 and TRBJ2-5; 8 bases are shared with TRBD1. CDR3 length: 17 amino acids. Germline CDR1 and CDR2: SGDLS and YYNGEE. V trimming: 6 bases; J trimming: 1 base; junction bases outside the gene matches: 14.

The V gene is TRBV28, the J gene TRBJ2-7; D might be TRBD2 (6 bases). V lost 4 bases to trimming and J lost 3 bases, with 10 bases between them. CDR1 MDHEN and CDR2 SYDVKM come from the germline V gene. The CDR3 has 13 amino acids. The CDR3 nucleotides read TGTGCCAGCAGTTCGGGACTCGTCTACGAGCAGTACTTC. This translates into CASSSGLVYEQYF.

The chain couples TRBV11-2 to TRBJ2-7; TRBD1 might be the D (5 bases). CDR1 is SGHAT and CDR2 is FQNNGV in the germline V gene. There are 12 residues in the CDR3. Trimming left V 5 bases short and J 5 bases short, with 10 bases between. CDR3 DNA sequence: TGTGCCAGCAGCGTCAGGGCCCACGAGCAGTACTTC. The encoded protein is CASSVRAHEQYF. Together with reference TRBV11-2 and TRBJ2-7, the CDR3 gives the full variable domain: EAGVAQSPRYKIIEKRQSVAFWCNPISGHATLYWYQQILGQGPKLLIQFQNNGVVDDSQLPKDRFSAERLKGVDSTLKIQPAKLEDSAVYLCASSVRAHEQYFGPGTRLTVT.

The chain links TRBV29-1 to TRBJ2-1; perhaps TRBD1 as D (6 bases). CDR3 length: 13 amino acids. Germline assignment: CDR1 SQVTM and CDR2 ANQGSEA. V lost 4 bases, J lost 7 bases, and 14 bases lay in between. CDR3 in amino acids: CSVVVLRGNEQFF. Here the CDR3 DNA reads TGCAGCGTTGTAGTCCTTAGGGGGAATGAGCAGTTCTTC.

The rearrangement links TRBV4-1 to TRBJ2-1, with 10 bases fitting TRBD1. Germline V gene data show CDR1 as MGHRA and CDR2 as YSYEKL. V lost 1 base and J lost 9; bases outside the gene matches: 12. The CDR3 runs to 17 residues. CDR3 in amino acids: CASSQGPGGTGAGEQFF. CDR3 sequence (DNA): TGCGCCAGCAGCCAAGGACCCGGGGGGACAGGGGCTGGTGAGCAGTTCTTC.

The chain is built from TRBV19 and TRBJ2-3; a possible D gene is TRBD2 (6 bases). The CDR3 is 16 residues long. V lost 3 bases and J lost 3, with 16 bases in between. In germline, CDR1 is LNHDA, CDR2 SQIVND (reference sequence). The CDR3 nucleotides are TGTGCCAGTAGTATTTTCGTCGGGACTGAGACAGATACGCAGTATTTT. Amino acids: CASSIFVGTETDTQYF.

This chain connects TRBV2 to TRBJ1-5; 12 bases map to TRBD1. The germline V gene has CDR1 SNHLY and CDR2 FYNNEI. The CDR3 contains 12 residues. Trimming at V came to 6 bases and at J to 15 bases, leaving 6 bases not matched to a gene. CDR3 protein: CASSGTGGSGHF. In DNA, the CDR3 is TGTGCCAGCAGCGGGACAGGGGGCAGTGGGCATTTT.

This chain uses TRBV4-1 with TRBJ2-4; D is possibly TRBD2 (6 bases). This CDR3 contains 18 residues. V lost 0 bases and J 2 bases, leaving 17 bases between the germline ends. CDR1 is MGHRA, CDR2 YSYEKL, per germline. Here the CDR3 reads CASSQDGSGGVTKNIQYF. CDR3 DNA sequence: TGCGCCAGCAGCCAAGATGGTTCCGGCGGGGTGACCAAAAACATTCAGTACTTC.

This sequence joins TRBV5-4 and TRBJ2-3; D uncertain. Germline lookup yields CDR1 SGHNT and CDR2 YYREEE (reference sequence). The V and J ends lost 3 bases and 3 bases respectively, with 11 bases between them. There are 14 residues in the CDR3. The DNA of the CDR3 is TGTGCCAGCAGCTCCGCTCGGCGAACAGATACGCAGTATTTT. Amino acid sequence: CASSSARRTDTQYF. Full variable domain (missing parts from reference TRBV5-4 and TRBJ2-3): ETGVTQSPTHLIKTRGQQVTLRCSSQSGHNTVSWYQQALGQGPQFIFQYYREEENGRGNFPPRFSGLQFPNYSSELNVNALELDDSALYLCASSSARRTDTQYFGPGTRLTVL.

This clone has just one count. The rearrangement uses TRBV7-2 and TRBJ2-7; TRBD2 aligns across 7 bases. Trimming cost V 5 bases and J 3 bases; bases outside gene matches: 7. The CDR3 extends over 14 amino acids. CDR1 is SGHTA and CDR2 is FQGNSA in the germline V gene. The CDR3 loop is CASSLGLKVYEQYF. For the CDR3, the DNA is TGTGCCAGCAGCCTGGGACTAAAAGTCTACGAGCAGTACTTC.

The chain combines TRBV7-8 with TRBJ1-2; 10 bases map to TRBD1. V was pared by 1 base and J by 8 bases, with 1 base of the junction left unmatched. The CDR3 has 13 amino acids. CDR1 is SGHVS, CDR2 FQNEAQ, per germline. The CDR3 here is CASSLGDRGGYTF. For the CDR3, the DNA is TGTGCCAGCAGCTTAGGGGACAGGGGCGGCTACACCTTC.

This chain connects TRBV4-1 to TRBJ2-3, with D possibly TRBD2 on 6 matching bases. Deletions cut 1 base from V and 0 bases from J, with 11 bases between. This CDR3 has 16 residues. The germline CDR1 and CDR2 sequences are MGHRA and YSYEKL. The CDR3 coding sequence is TGCGCCAGCAGCCAAGCTGTGGGGACTAGCACAGATACGCAGTATTTT. Protein sequence: CASSQAVGTSTDTQYF.

The V and J genes are TRBV21-1 and TRBJ1-1. TRBV21-1 is designated a pseudogene. This CDR3 has 18 residues. This chain's CDR3 is CASSKSGQELPRPTEAFF. The CDR3 nucleotides are TGTGCCAGCAGCAAATCCGGCCAGGAGCTCCCCAGGCCCACTGAAGCTTTCTTT.

The CDR3 sequence is CASSLGGQANQPQHF. The CDR3 DNA follows: TGCGCCAGCAGCTTGGGGGGACAGGCCAATCAGCCCCAGCATTTT. V is TRBV5-1 and J is TRBJ1-5; 8 bases map to TRBD1. Looked up from germline, CDR1 is SGHRS and CDR2 is YFSETQ. Trimming at V came to 0 bases and at J to 3 bases, leaving 2 bases not matched to a gene. This CDR3 is built from 15 residues.

The chain recombines TRBV6-1 with TRBJ2-3, with D perhaps matching TRBD1 (5 bases). Germline V gives CDR1 MNHNS, CDR2 SASEGT. Trimming stripped 4 bases from V and 2 bases from J, with 10 bases between. This CDR3 comprises 14 residues. The CDR3 coding sequence is TGTGCCAGCAGTGCGCCAGGGCACACAGATACGCAGTATTTT. Its translation is CASSAPGHTDTQYF.

The chain is built from TRBV18 and TRBJ1-1, with TRBD1 identical over 7 bases. The CDR3 is 15 residues long. With V trimmed by 1 base and J by 0 bases, 2 bases remained unmatched. Germline loops: CDR1 KGHSH, CDR2 LQKENI. In DNA, the CDR3 is TGTGCCAGCTCACCACGCACAGGGGTGAACACTGAAGCTTTCTTT. Translated, it gives CASSPRTGVNTEAFF.

Comments on this clone: The identical CDR3 is also encoded by other nucleotide sequences in the sample. This chain joins TRBV5-1 and TRBJ1-1; TRBD1 matches at 12 bases. The junction had 8 bases not matched to a gene; V was cut back by 4 bases and J by 10 bases. The CDR3 spans 14 residues. Germline V gene sequence: CDR1 SGHRS, CDR2 YFSETQ. CDR3: CASSAGQGASTAFF. The CDR3 DNA reads TGCGCCAGCAGCGCGGGACAGGGGGCCTCGACAGCTTTCTTT.

This chain uses TRBV4-2 with TRBJ2-1; 10 nucleotides agree with TRBD2. V lost 1 base and J lost 7; bases outside the gene matches: 4. Germline CDR1 is LGHNA and CDR2 is YNFKEQ. The CDR3 is made up of 15 amino acids. The CDR3 is CASSQVPAGGNEQFF. The CDR3 nucleotides are TGTGCCAGCAGCCAAGTGCCAGCGGGAGGGAATGAGCAGTTCTTC.

This rearrangement joins TRBV27 to TRBJ2-5, with D possibly TRBD1 on 6 matching bases. V was trimmed by 3 bases and J by 1 base, leaving 12 bases between them. The CDR3 spans 15 residues. Germline CDR1 is MNHEY and CDR2 is SMNVEV (reference sequence). The CDR3 bases are TGTGCCAGCAGTTTTCAAGGGGGTTTCCAAGAGACCCAGTACTTC. It encodes CASSFQGGFQETQYF.

This chain links TRBV5-1 with TRBJ2-2; D is uncertain. The germline V gene encodes CDR1 SGHRS and CDR2 YFSETQ. Trimming removed 0 bases from V and 1 base from J, with 10 bases in between. This CDR3 comprises 16 residues. CDR3 nucleotide sequence: TGCGCCAGCAGCTTGGAGGTGGCAGAGAACACCGGGGAGCTGTTTTTT. Its protein is CASSLEVAENTGELFF.

The chain combines TRBV5-1 with TRBJ1-5, with a weak D call TRBD1 (5 bases). Germline V CDR1 and CDR2: SGHRS, YFSETQ. CDR3 length: 14 amino acids. Between the trimmed V and J ends, which lost 0 bases and 7 bases, there was a span of 11 bases. The CDR3 here is CASSLEGAGQPQHF. The CDR3 bases are TGCGCCAGCAGCTTGGAAGGGGCAGGACAGCCCCAGCATTTT.

This rearrangement joins TRBV6-7 to TRBJ1-2; TRBD1 matches 9 bases. TRBV6-7 is flagged as an ORF with uncertain function. J gave up 2 bases and V 5 bases, and 18 bases lay outside the gene matches. This CDR3 spans 19 amino acids. The CDR3 DNA follows: TGTGCCAGCAGTCAATACTCTCCCGGGACAGGGATAATAAACTATGGCTACACCTTC. Amino acid sequence: CASSQYSPGTGIINYGYTF.

V and J are TRBV9 and TRBJ2-2; perhaps TRBD1 as D (5 bases). The CDR3 has 17 residues. Per the germline V gene, CDR1 is SGDLS and CDR2 is YYNGEE. V lost 1 base and J lost 5, with 18 bases in between. CDR3 nucleotide sequence: TGTGCCAGCAGCGTAAGCCCCACGACAGACAAGACCGGGGAGCTGTTTTTT. Translating gives CASSVSPTTDKTGELFF.

The gene calls are TRBV6-1 and TRBJ1-2; D is uncertain. Trimming pared 0 bases from V and 8 bases from J, leaving 16 bases between. Germline V CDR1 and CDR2: MNHNS, SASEGT. This CDR3 region has 15 residues. CDR3 sequence: CASSEALGRGAGYTF. Here the CDR3 DNA reads TGTGCCAGCAGTGAAGCGCTCGGGCGGGGAGCGGGCTACACCTTC.